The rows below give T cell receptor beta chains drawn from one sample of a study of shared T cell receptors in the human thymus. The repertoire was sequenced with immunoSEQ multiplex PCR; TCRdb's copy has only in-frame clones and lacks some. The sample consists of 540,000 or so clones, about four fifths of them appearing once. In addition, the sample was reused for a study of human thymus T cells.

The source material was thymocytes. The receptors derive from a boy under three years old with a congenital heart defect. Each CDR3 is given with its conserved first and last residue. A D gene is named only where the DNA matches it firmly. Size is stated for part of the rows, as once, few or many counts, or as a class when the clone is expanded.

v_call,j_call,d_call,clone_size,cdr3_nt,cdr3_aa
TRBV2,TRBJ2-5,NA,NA,TGTGCCAGCAGTGTAAGGGGAGGCAGCCCCCGGGAGACCCAGTACTTC,CASSVRGGSPRETQYF
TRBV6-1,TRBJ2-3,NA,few,TGTGCCAGTACAGCCACAGATACGCAGTATTTT,CASTATDTQYF
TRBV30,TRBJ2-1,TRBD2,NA,TGTGCCTGGAGTGTACGCGGACTAGCGGGAGGATGGAATGAGCAGTTCTTC,CAWSVRGLAGGWNEQFF
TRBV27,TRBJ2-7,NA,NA,TGTGCCAGCAGTTTATTAGGGGGGGGGCAGTACTTC,CASSLLGGGQYF
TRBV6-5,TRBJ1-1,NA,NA,TGTGCCAGCAGCTCCGTTGGGAGGGAGAACACTGAAGCTTTCTTT,CASSSVGRENTEAFF
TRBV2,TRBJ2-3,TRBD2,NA,TGTGCCAGCAGTGGGCGACTAGCGGAACCTAGCACAGATACGCAGTATTTT,CASSGRLAEPSTDTQYF
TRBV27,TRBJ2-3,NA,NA,TGTGCCAGCAGTCTAACCCACGGGGCGGGAACCGAGGGTACAGATACGCAGTATTTT,CASSLTHGAGTEGTDTQYF
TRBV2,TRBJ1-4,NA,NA,TGTGCCAGCAGTGGAAAACAGGGAGGGGAAAAACTGTTTTTT,CASSGKQGGEKLFF
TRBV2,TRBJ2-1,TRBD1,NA,TGTGCCAGCAACAACAGGGGTTTTGGACCCTACAATGAGCAGTTCTTC,CASNNRGFGPYNEQFF
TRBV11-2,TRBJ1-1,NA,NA,TGTGCCAGCAGCCCCAAGCCGGAGGTGAACACTGAAGCTTTCTTT,CASSPKPEVNTEAFF
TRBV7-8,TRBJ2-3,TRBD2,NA,TGTGCCAGCAGCTCGGGACTAGCGGGAGGAGGCACAGATACGCAGTATTTT,CASSSGLAGGGTDTQYF
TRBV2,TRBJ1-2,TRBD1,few,TGTGCCTACCAGGACAGGGCCCTGGGCTACACCTTC,CAYQDRALGYTF
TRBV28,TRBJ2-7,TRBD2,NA,TGTGCCAGCAGTTTCCAAGCAGGACTAGCGGCGTCCTACGAGCAGTACTTC,CASSFQAGLAASYEQYF
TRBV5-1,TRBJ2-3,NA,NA,TGCGCCAGCAGCTTGGGACAGATTCTCAACACAGATACGCAGTATTTT,CASSLGQILNTDTQYF
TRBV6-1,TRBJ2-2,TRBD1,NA,TGTGCCAGCAGACAGGGGGCGGACACCGGGGAGCTGTTTTTT,CASRQGADTGELFF
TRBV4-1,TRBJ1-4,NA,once,TGCGCCAGCAGCCATGCTCATCCTGGGGGCTTCTATGAAAAACTGTTTTTT,CASSHAHPGGFYEKLFF
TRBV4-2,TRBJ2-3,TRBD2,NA,TGTGCCAGCAGCCAAGATCTGTCTAGCGGACCTCTCACAGATACGCAGTATTTT,CASSQDLSSGPLTDTQYF
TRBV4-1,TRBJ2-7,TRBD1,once,TGCGCCAGCAGCCAAGAAGTGGGACAGGGGGCGGACGAGCAGTACTTC,CASSQEVGQGADEQYF
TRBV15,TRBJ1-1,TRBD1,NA,TGTGCCACCAGCAGAGGGACAGGACTGAACACTGAAGCTTTCTTT,CATSRGTGLNTEAFF
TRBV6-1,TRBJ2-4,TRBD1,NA,TGTGCCAGCAGTGGACAGGGTGGGGTGACCAAAAACATTCAGTACTTC,CASSGQGGVTKNIQYF